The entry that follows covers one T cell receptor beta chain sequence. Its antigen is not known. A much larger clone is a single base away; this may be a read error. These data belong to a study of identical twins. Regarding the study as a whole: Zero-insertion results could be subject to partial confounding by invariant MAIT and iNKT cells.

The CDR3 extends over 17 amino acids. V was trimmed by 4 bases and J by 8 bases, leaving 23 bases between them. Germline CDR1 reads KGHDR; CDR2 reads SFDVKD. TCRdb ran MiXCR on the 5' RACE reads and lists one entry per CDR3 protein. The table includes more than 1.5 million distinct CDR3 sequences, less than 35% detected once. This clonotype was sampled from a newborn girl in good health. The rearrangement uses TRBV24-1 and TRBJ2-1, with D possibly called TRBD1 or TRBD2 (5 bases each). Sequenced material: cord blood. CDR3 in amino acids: CATSDLKGSRTKDEQFF. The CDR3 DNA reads TGTGCCACCAGTGACCTTAAGGGGAGCCGAACCAAGGATGAGCAGTTCTTC.